Listed below are T cell receptor beta chains from one sample, sequenced in a study of chemoradiotherapy in HPV16-positive cancers. Generated by immunoSEQ multiplex PCR, the TCRdb table keeps only in-frame clones and is missing some. Among fewer than 40,000 clones listed, more than 75% were seen once. The sequencing used blood, collected from a patient who underwent chemoradiotherapy. These receptors originate from a human donor with HPV-associated anogenital cancer. The CDR3 runs from the conserved cysteine through the conserved F or W.

j_gene: TRBJ2-2; v_gene: TRBV4-1; CDR3aa: CASSHPRQRTNTGELFF
j_gene: TRBJ2-1; v_gene: TRBV5-1; CDR3aa: CASSASGNEQFF
j_gene: TRBJ1-2; v_gene: TRBV27; CDR3aa: CASSFARAGSLGYTF
j_gene: TRBJ2-1; v_gene: TRBV30; CDR3aa: CAWDPGPIIYNEQFF
j_gene: TRBJ1-6; v_gene: TRBV6-5; CDR3aa: CASSYSGPDESPLHF
j_gene: TRBJ1-3; v_gene: TRBV2; CDR3aa: CASTPGVGNTIYF
j_gene: TRBJ2-7; v_gene: TRBV11-3; CDR3aa: CASSLDETSFGAGEQYF
j_gene: TRBJ2-6; v_gene: TRBV5-1; CDR3aa: CASTPSSGANVLTF
j_gene: TRBJ1-2; v_gene: TRBV18; CDR3aa: CASSPLGGGYTF
j_gene: TRBJ1-1; v_gene: TRBV19; CDR3aa: CASSITGGETEAFF
j_gene: TRBJ1-1; v_gene: TRBV5-1; CDR3aa: CASSWDTGNSAEAFF
j_gene: TRBJ1-3; v_gene: TRBV15; CDR3aa: CATSIRPLSGNTIYF
j_gene: TRBJ2-1; v_gene: TRBV7-7; CDR3aa: CASSQLAGGPGEQFF
j_gene: TRBJ1-2; v_gene: TRBV14; CDR3aa: CASSQGSRLGGYTF
j_gene: TRBJ1-4; v_gene: TRBV18; CDR3aa: CASSPPGQGREKLFF
j_gene: TRBJ2-2; v_gene: TRBV7-8; CDR3aa: CASNAAGELFF
j_gene: TRBJ2-7; v_gene: TRBV6-1; CDR3aa: CASSEEGAASYEQYF
j_gene: TRBJ1-4; v_gene: TRBV7-2; CDR3aa: CASSLEVGSNEKLFF
j_gene: TRBJ2-7; v_gene: TRBV2; CDR3aa: CASRGPTYEQYF
j_gene: TRBJ2-5; v_gene: TRBV5-1; CDR3aa: CASSRTSGGMTIQETQYF
j_gene: TRBJ1-2; v_gene: TRBV14; CDR3aa: CASSQNQGGYTF
j_gene: TRBJ2-1; v_gene: TRBV7-9; CDR3aa: CASSLAAGTSFDEQFF
j_gene: TRBJ2-4; v_gene: TRBV18; CDR3aa: CASSPPPLGGNIQYF
j_gene: TRBJ2-3; v_gene: TRBV7-2; CDR3aa: CASSKGPTDTQYF
j_gene: TRBJ1-2; v_gene: TRBV10-3; CDR3aa: CAISEGMGGYTF
j_gene: TRBJ1-4; v_gene: TRBV7-2; CDR3aa: CASSLGRQAGGLKLFF
j_gene: TRBJ2-1; v_gene: TRBV19; CDR3aa: CASSKVAGASYSYNEQFF
j_gene: TRBJ2-5; v_gene: TRBV7-2; CDR3aa: CASNIPEESQYF
j_gene: TRBJ2-3; v_gene: TRBV5-1; CDR3aa: CASSLRDYKDTQYF
j_gene: TRBJ1-6; v_gene: TRBV7-9; CDR3aa: CASSLENSPLHF
j_gene: TRBJ2-7; v_gene: TRBV7-3; CDR3aa: CASSLTGTGTYEQYF
j_gene: TRBJ1-1; v_gene: TRBV19; CDR3aa: CASRPSDRRPLMNTEAFF
j_gene: TRBJ1-2; v_gene: TRBV6-1; CDR3aa: CASSNRVGYTF
j_gene: TRBJ1-1; v_gene: TRBV13; CDR3aa: CASSATGGNDEAFF
j_gene: TRBJ1-2; v_gene: TRBV5-1; CDR3aa: CASSLDTNYGYTF
j_gene: TRBJ2-4; v_gene: TRBV5-6; CDR3aa: CASSLAGGTEYF
j_gene: TRBJ2-7; v_gene: TRBV6-1; CDR3aa: CASSESPKGGTWTYEQYF
j_gene: TRBJ1-5; v_gene: TRBV19; CDR3aa: CASSTQWDRLYSNQPQHF
j_gene: TRBJ1-2; v_gene: TRBV12-2; CDR3aa: CAPTGTEYGYTF
j_gene: TRBJ1-4; v_gene: TRBV30; CDR3aa: CAWSRQGIEKLFF
j_gene: TRBJ1-1; v_gene: TRBV4-1; CDR3aa: CASSPSPLWGNTEAFF
j_gene: TRBJ2-3; v_gene: TRBV6-1; CDR3aa: CASSELTGSLTDTQYF
j_gene: TRBJ2-7; v_gene: TRBV4-1; CDR3aa: CASSQGHGAYEQYF
j_gene: TRBJ2-6; v_gene: TRBV6-1; CDR3aa: CASVPSGANVLTF
j_gene: TRBJ2-5; v_gene: TRBV7-8; CDR3aa: CASSLETQYF
j_gene: TRBJ2-3; v_gene: TRBV7-9; CDR3aa: CASSLGVDTQYF
j_gene: TRBJ2-7; v_gene: TRBV28; CDR3aa: CASGQQPPGPHEQYF
j_gene: TRBJ1-2; v_gene: TRBV6-4; CDR3aa: CASSEDGVYGYTF
j_gene: TRBJ1-6; v_gene: TRBV27; CDR3aa: CASSLTGQVYNSPLHF
j_gene: TRBJ2-7; v_gene: TRBV5-1; CDR3aa: CASSLTKGGGALRYEQYF
j_gene: TRBJ2-3; v_gene: TRBV7-3; CDR3aa: CASSLNEGDTQYF
j_gene: TRBJ1-1; v_gene: TRBV4-1; CDR3aa: CASSHRGAEAFF